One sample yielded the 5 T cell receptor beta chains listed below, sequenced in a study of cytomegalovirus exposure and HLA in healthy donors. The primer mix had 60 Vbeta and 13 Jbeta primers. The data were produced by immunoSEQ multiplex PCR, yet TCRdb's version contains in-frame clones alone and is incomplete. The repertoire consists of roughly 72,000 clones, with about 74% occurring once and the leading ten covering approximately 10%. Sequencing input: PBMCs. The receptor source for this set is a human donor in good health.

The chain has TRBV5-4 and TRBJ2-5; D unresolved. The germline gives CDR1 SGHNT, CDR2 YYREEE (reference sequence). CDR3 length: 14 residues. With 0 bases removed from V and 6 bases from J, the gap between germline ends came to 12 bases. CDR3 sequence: CASSLGGMGQTQYF. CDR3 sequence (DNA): TGTGCCAGCAGCTTGGGAGGAATGGGTCAGACCCAGTACTTC.

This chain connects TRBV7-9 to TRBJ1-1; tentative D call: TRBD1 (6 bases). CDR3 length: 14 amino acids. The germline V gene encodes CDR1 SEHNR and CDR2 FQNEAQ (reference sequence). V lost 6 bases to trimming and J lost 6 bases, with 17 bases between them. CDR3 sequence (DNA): TGTGCCAGCAGTCCGGCAGGGGTAGGGGCTGAAGCTTTCTTT. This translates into CASSPAGVGAEAFF.

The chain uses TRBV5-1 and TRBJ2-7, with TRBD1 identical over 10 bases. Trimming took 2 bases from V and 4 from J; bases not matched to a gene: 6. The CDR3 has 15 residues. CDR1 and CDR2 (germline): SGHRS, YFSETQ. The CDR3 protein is CASSFRDRGGYEQYF. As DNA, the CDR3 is TGCGCCAGCAGCTTCCGGGACAGGGGAGGATACGAGCAGTACTTC.

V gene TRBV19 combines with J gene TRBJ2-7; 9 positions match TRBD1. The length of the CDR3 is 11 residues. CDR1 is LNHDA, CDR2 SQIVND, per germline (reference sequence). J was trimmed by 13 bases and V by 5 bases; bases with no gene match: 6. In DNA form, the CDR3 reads TGTGCCAGTAGTCGACGGGACAGGGTATACTTC. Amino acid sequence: CASSRRDRVYF.

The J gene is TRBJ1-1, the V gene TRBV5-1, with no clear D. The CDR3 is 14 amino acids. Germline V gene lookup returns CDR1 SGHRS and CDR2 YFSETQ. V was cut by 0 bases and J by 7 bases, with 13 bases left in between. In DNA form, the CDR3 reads TGCGCCAGCAGCTTGGAAGGCCTCGACATTGAAGCTTTCTTT. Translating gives CASSLEGLDIEAFF.